This record covers a single TCR beta chain. The data were obtained in a study of T cells after posttransplantation cyclophosphamide. CDR3 length: 15 residues. CDR1 is MRHNA, CDR2 SNTAGT, per germline. J gave up 5 bases and V 6 bases, and 6 bases lay outside the gene matches. Using immunoSEQ multiplex PCR, the repertoire was profiled, and TCRdb retains in-frame clones only, with some absent. In the table there are 25,000 or so clones, about 82% of which are singletons. Sample: PBMCs. J is TRBJ2-1 and V is TRBV6-4, with 11 bases aligning to TRBD2. The clonotype comes from a woman aged 60-75 years with a blood cancer, CMV-positive, and with a related stem cell donor. The CDR3: CASSVLAGVNNEQFF. CDR3 nucleotide sequence: TGTGCCAGCAGCGTACTAGCGGGAGTAAACAATGAGCAGTTCTTC.